These 24 T cell receptor beta chains originate from one sample sequenced in a study of T-cell memory formation after mild COVID-19. TCRdb ran MiXCR on the 5' RACE reads and lists one entry per CDR3 protein. Of more than 35,000 distinct CDR3 sequences in the sample, 8.5% to 10% were seen once. Sequences were obtained from PBMCs or a T cell subset sorted from them (not recorded which). The receptors were sampled from an adult woman who had mild COVID-19 (a few samples of this study predate the infection). Cell type and time point are not known.

By proportion, this clonotype is medium-sized. The chain links TRBV5-5 to TRBJ2-5; unclear D gene. Trimming stripped 5 bases from V and 1 base from J, with 15 bases between. From germline, CDR1 is SGHKS and CDR2 YYEKEE (reference sequence). The CDR3 contains 15 residues. The CDR3 spells CASSTPGRSQETQYF. The CDR3 DNA follows: TGTGCCAGCAGTACCCCCGGGCGGTCCCAAGAGACCCAGTACTTC. The full variable domain, with the rest looked up from reference TRBV5-5 and TRBJ2-5, is DAGVTQSPTHLIKTRGQQVTLRCSPISGHKSVSWYQQVLGQGPQFIFQYYEKEERGRGNFPDRFSARQFPNYSSELNVNALLLGDSALYLCASSTPGRSQETQYFGPGTRLLVL.

The V call is TRBV6-5, the J call TRBJ1-2, with 8 bases matching TRBD1. There are 13 residues in the CDR3. V was clipped by 6 bases and J by 5 bases; unmatched bases: 5. Germline CDR1 is MNHEY and CDR2 is SVGAGI. In nucleotides, the CDR3 is TGTGCCAGCAGGGACAGGGAGATGTATGGCTACACCTTC. Translating it yields CASRDREMYGYTF.

There are many counts of this clonotype. V usage is TRBV5-1 and J usage is TRBJ2-7; D gene ambiguous. This CDR3 is 14 amino acids long. V was cut by 0 bases and J by 2 bases, with 9 bases left in between. The V gene's germline CDR1 is SGHRS and CDR2 YFSETQ. CDR3 bases: TGCGCCAGCAGCTTGGTGGACGGAACCTACGAGCAGTACTTC. Translation: CASSLVDGTYEQYF.

The chain has TRBV20-1 and TRBJ1-4; D is undetermined. V gave up 2 bases and J gave up 5 bases, with 12 bases separating them. The CDR3 extends over 14 amino acids. Germline V gene lookup returns CDR1 DFQATT and CDR2 SNEGSKA (reference sequence). CDR3 sequence reads: CSARSPELNEKLFF. The CDR3, as DNA: TGCAGTGCTAGATCACCAGAGTTAAATGAAAAACTGTTTTTT.

This clonotype has a count of ten or more. The chain has TRBV5-6 and TRBJ1-6; D may be TRBD1 (6 bases). CDR1 is SGHDT and CDR2 is YYEEEE in the germline V gene. CDR3 length equals 15 residues. Trimming took off 4 bases at V and 7 bases at J, with 15 bases between the two ends. CDR3 sequence reads: CASSPRGRSNSPLHF. DNA for the CDR3: TGTGCCAGCAGCCCCCGGGGGCGATCAAATTCACCCCTCCACTTT.

This clonotype has at least ten counts. DNA for the CDR3: TGTGCCTGGAGTGACAGGTCTCCGGGCGAGCAGTACTTC. Residues: CAWSDRSPGEQYF. The gene calls are TRBV30 and TRBJ2-7; possible D gene TRBD1, 5 bases. V dropped 1 base and J dropped 6 bases, with 13 bases sitting between them. Germline CDR1 and CDR2: GTSNPN and SVGIG (reference sequence). The CDR3 runs 13 residues.

This clonotype was counted between two and nine times. The genes are TRBV2 and TRBJ2-7; D gene uncertain. The germline gives CDR1 SNHLY, CDR2 FYNNEI. V lost 6 bases and J lost 1, with 13 bases in between. The CDR3 extends over 14 amino acids. The CDR3 sequence is CASSARLTSYEQYF. The CDR3 DNA reads TGTGCCAGCAGCGCTCGCCTGACTTCCTACGAGCAGTACTTC.

This clonotype turned up a few times. This sequence joins TRBV7-7 and TRBJ2-1, with D possibly being TRBD2 (6 bases). Trimming shortened V by 2 bases and J by 0 bases, and 11 bases separated the two germline ends. This CDR3 region has 16 residues. Per germline, CDR1 SSHAT and CDR2 FNYEAQ (reference sequence). CDR3 nucleotides: TGTGCCAGCAGCTTAAGGCGGGGCAGCTCCTACAATGAGCAGTTCTTC. This gives the protein CASSLRRGSSYNEQFF.

This clonotype appeared a few times. In nucleotides, the CDR3 is TGCGCCAGCAGACCGGACACCCTCAATGAGCAGTTCTTC. As protein: CASRPDTLNEQFF. V and J are TRBV5-1 and TRBJ2-1, with D possibly being TRBD1 (5 bases). CDR1 is SGHRS, CDR2 YFSETQ, per germline. CDR3 size: 13 residues. V shed 5 bases and J shed 6 bases, with 12 bases lying between them.

This clonotype has only a few counts. The genes are TRBV7-2 and TRBJ1-2, with 9 bases lining up with TRBD1. CDR3 length: 14 residues. The trim removed 1 base at V and 6 bases at J, leaving 3 bases unmatched. Per the germline V gene, CDR1 is SGHTA and CDR2 is FQGNSA. The CDR3 loop is CASSLGDRGDGYTF. In DNA, the CDR3 is TGTGCCAGCAGCTTAGGTGACAGGGGGGATGGCTACACCTTC.

This clonotype has just a few counts. The chain carries TRBV29-1 and TRBJ1-4; 10 bases fit TRBD1. V shed 3 bases, J shed 7 bases, and the junction held 5 bases outside the gene matches. The CDR3 has 14 residues. Germline lookup yields CDR1 SQVTM and CDR2 ANQGSEA. CDR3 DNA: TGCAGCGTTGACAGACGGGACAGGGGTGAAAAACTGTTTTTT. This codes for CSVDRRDRGEKLFF. Full variable domain (remainder filled in from reference TRBV29-1 and TRBJ1-4): SAVISQKPSRDICQRGTSLTIQCQVDSQVTMMFWYRQQPGQSLTLIATANQGSEATYESGFVIDKFPISRPNLTFSTLTVSNMSPEDSSIYLCSVDRRDRGEKLFFGSGTQLSVL.

This clonotype was picked up many times. This chain uses TRBV7-6 with TRBJ2-1, with 9 bases identical to TRBD2. CDR1 and CDR2 from the germline V gene are SGHVS and FNYEAQ. Trimming cost V 1 base and J 5 bases; bases outside gene matches: 6. The CDR3 contains 16 residues. The DNA of the CDR3 is TGTGCCAGCAGCTTAGTTAGCGGGGGATGGAACAATGAGCAGTTCTTC. Encoded protein: CASSLVSGGWNNEQFF.

V usage is TRBV7-9 and J usage is TRBJ1-1; D remains unclear. This CDR3 has 13 amino acids. Germline V CDR1 and CDR2: SEHNR, FQNEAQ (reference sequence). Trimming pared 0 bases from V and 1 base from J, leaving 3 bases between. In DNA, the CDR3 is TGTGCCAGCAGCTTAGCGGCGAACACTGAAGCTTTCTTT. As protein: CASSLAANTEAFF.

In its sample, this clonotype was seen a few times. The rearrangement uses TRBV3-1 and TRBJ2-7, with a possible D match to TRBD1 (6 bases). The V end was cut by 1 base, the J end by 1 base, with 20 bases between. CDR3 length: 18 residues. Per the germline V gene, CDR1 is LGHDT and CDR2 is YNNKEL (reference sequence). CDR3 amino acids: CASSQAGANRGVSYEQYF. The CDR3 bases are TGTGCCAGCAGCCAAGCAGGGGCAAATAGAGGCGTATCCTACGAGCAGTACTTC.

This clonotype was detected a few times. This sequence joins TRBV6-1 and TRBJ1-4; 8 positions agree with TRBD1. Per germline, CDR1 MNHNS and CDR2 SASEGT. This CDR3 has 14 residues. Trimming took 7 bases from V and 8 from J; bases not matched to a gene: 9. CDR3 residues: CASIEGQGAEKLFF. CDR3 sequence (DNA): TGTGCCAGCATCGAAGGGCAGGGGGCCGAAAAACTGTTTTTT.

A few counts support this clonotype. The chain is built from TRBV11-3 and TRBJ2-3, with 9 bases fitting TRBD2. The CDR3 has 16 amino acids. Trimming removed 2 bases from V and 4 bases from J; junction bases left unmatched: 7. Per the germline V gene, CDR1 is SGHNT and CDR2 is YENEEA. CDR3 bases: TGTGCCAGCAGCTTACGGCGGGGGGGTAGTGCAGATACGCAGTATTTT. It specifies CASSLRRGGSADTQYF. Complete variable domain (other parts from reference TRBV11-3 and TRBJ2-3): EAGVVQSPRYKIIEKKQPVAFWCNPISGHNTLYWYLQNLGQGPELLIRYENEEAVDDSQLPKDRFSAERLKGVDSTLKIQPAELGDSAVYLCASSLRRGGSADTQYFGPGTRLTVL.

This clonotype was observed at least ten times. This chain uses TRBV4-2 with TRBJ2-7, with 9 bases identical to TRBD2. Trimming took 0 bases from V and 0 from J; bases not matched to a gene: 9. Germline assignment: CDR1 LGHNA and CDR2 YNFKEQ. The CDR3 has 18 residues. CDR3 in amino acids: CASSQDRGGLANSYEQYF. The CDR3 bases are TGTGCCAGCAGCCAAGATAGGGGAGGACTAGCGAACTCCTACGAGCAGTACTTC.

The chain is built from TRBV12-3 or TRBV12-4 and TRBJ2-7; 7 nucleotides agree with TRBD1. The junction had 5 bases not matched to a gene; V was cut back by 5 bases and J by 4 bases. CDR3 length: 13 amino acids. In DNA form, the CDR3 reads TGTGCCAGCAGTATGGGGACAGTATACGAGCAGTACTTC. Protein product: CASSMGTVYEQYF.

As for this clonotype: A much larger clone lies a single base off, so this may be a read error. The CDR3 reads CASSRQAPDTQYF. Here the CDR3 DNA reads TGTGCCAGCAGCCGACAGGCACCAGATACGCAGTATTTT. The V gene is TRBV7-2, the J gene TRBJ2-3; D might be TRBD1 (6 bases). This CDR3 has 13 residues. The germline V gene has CDR1 SGHTA and CDR2 FQGNSA. Trimming took 5 bases from V and 4 from J, leaving 10 bases between them.

On this clonotype itself: At one end, the junction sequence differs from germline, possibly due to a read error. V usage is TRBV24-1 and J usage is TRBJ2-1, with D tentatively TRBD2 (7 bases). This CDR3 has 15 residues. Germline loops: CDR1 KGHDR, CDR2 SFDVKD. The CDR3 loop reads CATSDLGGVYDEQFF. CDR3 nucleotides: TGTGCCACCAGTGATTTAGGGGGGGTCTACGATGAGCAGTTCTTC.

This clonotype was seen a few times. The chain uses TRBV20-1 and TRBJ1-1, with D possibly TRBD1 on 6 matching bases. Trimming took 0 bases from V and 1 from J, leaving 9 bases between them. The CDR3 has 14 residues. Germline V gene sequence: CDR1 DFQATT, CDR2 SNEGSKA (reference sequence). The CDR3 region is CSAREGGANTEAFF. Here the CDR3 DNA reads TGCAGTGCTAGAGAGGGGGGGGCGAACACTGAAGCTTTCTTT.

This clonotype was seen only a few times. The genes are TRBV11-2 and TRBJ2-2; unclear D gene. The V gene lost 4 bases and the J gene lost 4 bases, with 13 bases spanning the gap. CDR1 is SGHAT, CDR2 FQNNGV, per germline. The CDR3 is made up of 15 amino acids. The CDR3: CASSSHTRRTGELFF. In DNA form, the CDR3 reads TGTGCCAGCAGCTCCCACACACGGCGCACCGGGGAGCTGTTTTTT.

There are a few counts of this clonotype. The chain carries TRBV5-1 and TRBJ2-5; D not resolved. V lost 7 bases to trimming and J lost 9 bases, with 16 bases between them. Germline values: CDR1 SGHRS, CDR2 YFSETQ. The CDR3 has 12 amino acids. CDR3 residues: CASRGGSTPQYF. CDR3 in DNA: TGCGCCAGCCGAGGCGGATCCACACCCCAGTACTTC.

The chain couples TRBV7-2 to TRBJ2-7; tentative D call: TRBD2 (6 bases). Germline CDR1 is SGHTA and CDR2 is FQGNSA. The CDR3 is made up of 15 amino acids. Trimming took off 5 bases at V and 6 bases at J, with 20 bases between the two ends. CDR3 in amino acids: CASSPTAGQGTEQYF. CDR3 DNA sequence: TGTGCCAGCAGCCCCACGGCGGGGCAGGGAACCGAGCAGTACTTC.